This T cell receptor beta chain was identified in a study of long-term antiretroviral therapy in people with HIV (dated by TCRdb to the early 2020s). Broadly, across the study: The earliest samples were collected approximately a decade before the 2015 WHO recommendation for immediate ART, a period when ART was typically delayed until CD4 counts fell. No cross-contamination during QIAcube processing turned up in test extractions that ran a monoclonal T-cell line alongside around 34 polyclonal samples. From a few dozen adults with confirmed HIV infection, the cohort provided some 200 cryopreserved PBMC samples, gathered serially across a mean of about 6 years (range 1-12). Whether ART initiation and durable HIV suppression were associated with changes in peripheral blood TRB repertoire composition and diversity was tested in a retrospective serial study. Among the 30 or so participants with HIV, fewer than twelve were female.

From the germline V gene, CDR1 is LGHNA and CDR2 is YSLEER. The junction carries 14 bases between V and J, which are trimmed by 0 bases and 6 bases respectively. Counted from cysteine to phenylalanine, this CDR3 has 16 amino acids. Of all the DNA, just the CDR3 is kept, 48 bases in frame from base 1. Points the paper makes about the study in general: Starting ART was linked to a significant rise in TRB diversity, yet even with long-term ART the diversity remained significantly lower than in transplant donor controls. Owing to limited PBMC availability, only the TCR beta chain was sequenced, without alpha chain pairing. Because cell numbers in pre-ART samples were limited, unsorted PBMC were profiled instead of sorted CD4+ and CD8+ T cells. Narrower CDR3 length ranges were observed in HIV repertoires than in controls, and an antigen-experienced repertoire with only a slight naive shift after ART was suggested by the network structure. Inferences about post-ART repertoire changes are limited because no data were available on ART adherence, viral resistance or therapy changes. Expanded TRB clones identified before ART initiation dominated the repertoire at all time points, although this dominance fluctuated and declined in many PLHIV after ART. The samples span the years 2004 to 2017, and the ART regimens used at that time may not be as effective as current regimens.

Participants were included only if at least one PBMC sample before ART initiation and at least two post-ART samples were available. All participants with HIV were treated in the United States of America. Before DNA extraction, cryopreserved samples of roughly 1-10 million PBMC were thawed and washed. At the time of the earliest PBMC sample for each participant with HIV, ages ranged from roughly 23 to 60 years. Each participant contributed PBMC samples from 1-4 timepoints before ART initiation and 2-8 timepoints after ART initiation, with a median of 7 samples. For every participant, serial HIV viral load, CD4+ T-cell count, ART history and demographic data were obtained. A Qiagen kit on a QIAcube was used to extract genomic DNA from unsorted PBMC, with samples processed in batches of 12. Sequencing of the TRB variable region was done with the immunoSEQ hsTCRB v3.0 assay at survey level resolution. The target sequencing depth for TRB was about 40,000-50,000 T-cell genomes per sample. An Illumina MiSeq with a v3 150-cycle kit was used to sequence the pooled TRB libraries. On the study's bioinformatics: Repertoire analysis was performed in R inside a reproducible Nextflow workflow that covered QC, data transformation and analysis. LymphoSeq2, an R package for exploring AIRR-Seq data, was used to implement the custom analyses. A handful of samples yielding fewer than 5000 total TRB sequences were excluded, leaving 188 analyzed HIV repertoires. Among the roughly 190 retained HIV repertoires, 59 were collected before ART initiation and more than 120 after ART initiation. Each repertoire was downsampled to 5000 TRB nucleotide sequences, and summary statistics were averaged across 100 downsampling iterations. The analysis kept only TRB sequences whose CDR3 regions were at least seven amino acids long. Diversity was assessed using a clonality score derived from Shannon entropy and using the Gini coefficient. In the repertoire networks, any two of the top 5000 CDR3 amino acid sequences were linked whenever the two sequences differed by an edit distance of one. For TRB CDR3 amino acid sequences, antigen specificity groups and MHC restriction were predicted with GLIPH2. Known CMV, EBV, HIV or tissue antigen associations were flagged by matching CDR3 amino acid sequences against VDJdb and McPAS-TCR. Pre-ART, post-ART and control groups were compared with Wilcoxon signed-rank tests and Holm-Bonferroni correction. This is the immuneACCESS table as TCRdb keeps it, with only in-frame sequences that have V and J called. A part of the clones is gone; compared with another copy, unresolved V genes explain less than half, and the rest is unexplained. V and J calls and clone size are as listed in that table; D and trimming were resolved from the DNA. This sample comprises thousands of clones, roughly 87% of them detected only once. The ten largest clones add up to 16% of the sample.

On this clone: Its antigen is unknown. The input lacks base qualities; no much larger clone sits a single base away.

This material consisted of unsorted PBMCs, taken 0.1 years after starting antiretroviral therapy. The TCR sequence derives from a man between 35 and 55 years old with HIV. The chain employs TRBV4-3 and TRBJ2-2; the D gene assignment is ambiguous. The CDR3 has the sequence CASSQDRRIVAGELFF. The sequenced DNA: TGCGCCAGCAGCCAAGATCGACGGATCGTCGCCGGGGAGCTGTTTTTT.